The present T cell receptor beta chain was sequenced within a study of cytomegalovirus exposure and HLA in healthy donors. Study outcomes and limitations: It was reported in a later analysis that an Asian-associated ancestry cluster showed fewer N-insertions than the 666-donor mean.

PCR employed 60 Vbeta and 13 Jbeta primers. Method: immunoSEQ multiplex PCR; TCRdb's copy keeps in-frame clones and lacks some. The repertoire holds 160,000 or so clones, with over 80% as singletons. As concerns this clone: The antigen remains unidentified.

The CDR3 contains 15 residues. Trimming took off 3 bases at V and 0 bases at J, with 11 bases between the two ends. Germline V gives CDR1 KGHSH, CDR2 LQKENI. The TCR comes from a woman younger than 30 in good health and CMV-seronegative. The sequencing sample was made of PBMCs. V and J are TRBV18 and TRBJ1-2; D ambiguous. The CDR3 sequence: CASSPAGAANYGYTF. In DNA, the CDR3 is TGTGCCAGCTCACCTGCGGGCGCGGCTAACTATGGCTACACCTTC. Full variable domain (missing parts from reference TRBV18 and TRBJ1-2): NAGVMQNPRHLVRRRGQEARLRCSPMKGHSHVYWYRQLPEEGLKFMVYLQKENIIDESGMPKERFSAEFPKEGPSILRIQQVVRGDSAAYFCASSPAGAANYGYTFGSGTRLTVV.